The sample holds a few counts of the clone carrying this T cell receptor (beta chain). Its target is unknown. The data were taken from a study of Graves' ophthalmopathy and Graves' hyperthyroidism. Study information: Peripheral blood sampling occurred at initial diagnosis, before any treatment.

General study points: Detected in blood as well were most expanded thyroid clonotypes with frequency above 0.001.

As the template, RNA transcripts were used to amplify TCR beta CDR3 regions. Second-round multiplex PCR came after a first-round RT-PCR that employed HTBI primers. TCRdb independently ran MiXCR on the multiplex PCR reads; one entry per CDR3 protein. Of roughly 700,000 distinct CDR3 sequences listed, 35% to 50% are singletons. With a duration under 3 months, ophthalmopathy in the donors showed moderate-to-severe activity, CAS ≥3 and NOSPECS ≥4. Exclusion criteria comprised other autoimmune diseases, uncontrolled infections, pregnancy or lactation in patients. Material for sequencing was peripheral blood. This clonotype was obtained from an adult man with Graves' ophthalmopathy.

The DNA for the CDR3 is TGCAGTGCAAGTCCCCAACTCACTGAAGCTTTCTTT. Translation gives CSASPQLTEAFF. The genes are TRBV20-1 and TRBJ1-1; D gene unclear. CDR1 and CDR2 from the germline V gene are DFQATT and SNEGSKA (reference sequence). This CDR3 is built from 12 residues. V dropped 6 bases and J dropped 4 bases, with 12 bases sitting between them.